Each of the 19 T cell receptor beta chains below was sequenced from the same sample in a study of tumor-infiltrating lymphocytes in primary liver carcinoma. The template, around 520 ng total RNA, yielded TCR beta cDNA made with a constant-region primer. Slightly modified ARM-PCR, run as three nested multiplex PCR rounds, produced the TCR beta libraries. The first two PCR rounds used TRBV1-TRBV30 primers with a Cbeta primer, approximately 10 cycles each. TCRdb passed the multiplex PCR reads through MiXCR, listing each CDR3 protein once. Of about 310,000 distinct CDR3 sequences listed, around 50% are singletons. Both blood RNA, taken from unsorted whole blood, and germline DNA were extracted. Sequencing used peripheral blood. The receptors derive from a woman in her 30s with primary liver carcinoma and hepatitis B virus infection.

This clonotype has just one count. A read error may be the cause here, since a much bigger clone is one base away. The chain joins TRBV12-3 or TRBV12-4 to TRBJ2-7, with unresolved D. This CDR3 is built from 12 residues. CDR3 amino acids: CAGSLVPDEQYF. The DNA for the CDR3 is TGTGCCGGCAGTTTAGTCCCGGACGAGCAGTACTTC.

As to this clonotype: An end of the junction does not agree with germline; a read error may underlie this. The V call is TRBV11-2, the J call TRBJ2-7; 14 positions match TRBD2. This CDR3 has 19 residues. Germline V gene lookup returns CDR1 SGHAT and CDR2 FQNNGV. The CDR3 DNA is TGTGCTAGCAGCTTGTGTTCCGGGACTAGCGGGAGAAAATGGGACGAGCAGTACTTC. Amino acid sequence: CASSLCSGTSGRKWDEQYF.

Worth noting for this clonotype: The CDR3 end shows no conserved phenylalanine or tryptophan, and so a read error is likely. The chain couples TRBV6-5 to TRBJ2-7; D may be TRBD1 (5 bases). The CDR3 spans 15 residues. Germline lookup yields CDR1 MNHEY and CDR2 SVGAGI. The CDR3 loop reads CANSYKDNSSYEQYL. CDR3 DNA: TGTGCCAACAGTTACAAGGACAACAGCTCCTACGAGCAGTACCTC.

As to this clonotype: At one of its ends the junction is not consistent with the germline gene, which may arise from a read error. V and J are TRBV6-6 and TRBJ1-6; D is unclear. This CDR3 comprises 14 residues. The germline V gene encodes CDR1 MNHNY and CDR2 SVGAGI (reference sequence). CDR3 sequence: CACSSTADYSPLHF. The CDR3 DNA follows: TGTGCCTGCAGTTCTACAGCTGATTATTCACCCCTCCACTTT.

V usage is TRBV14 and J usage is TRBJ1-1, with D unclear. Between the trimmed V and J ends, which lost 4 bases and 4 bases, there was a span of 13 bases. Germline V gene sequence: CDR1 SGHDN, CDR2 FVKESK. The CDR3 runs to 14 residues. The CDR3 loop reads CASSPTPPSTEAFF. DNA for the CDR3: TGTGCCAGCAGCCCCACTCCCCCGAGCACTGAAGCTTTCTTT. Combining the CDR3 with reference TRBV14 and TRBJ1-1 gives the whole variable domain EAGVTQFPSHSVIEKGQTVTLRCDPISGHDNLYWYRRVMGKEIKFLLHFVKESKQDESGMPNNRFLAERTGGTYSTLKVQPAELEDSGVYFCASSPTPPSTEAFFGQGTRLTVV.

In regard to this clonotype: An end of the junction differs from the germline gene, which may be a read error. The rearrangement joins TRBV11-3 to TRBJ1-1; D remains ambiguous. This CDR3 region has 12 residues. Germline values: CDR1 SGHNT, CDR2 YENEEA. CDR3 nucleotides: TGTGCCAGCGGCCAGGTTAACACTGAAACTTTCTTT. Protein sequence: CASGQVNTETFF.

In the case of this clonotype: At one boundary the junction diverges from the germline segment, which might be a read error. The genes are TRBV5-6 and TRBJ1-1; perhaps TRBD1 as D (6 bases). The CDR3 totals 14 residues. Per germline, CDR1 SGHDT and CDR2 YYEEEE. The CDR3 protein is CASSFIQGRTDAFF. CDR3 DNA sequence: TGTGCCAGCAGCTTTATACAGGGCCGAACTGACGCTTTCTTT.

The count of this clonotype is one. The rearrangement links TRBV7-9 to TRBJ2-3; 8 bases match TRBD2. Germline-derived CDR1 and CDR2 are SEHNR and FQNEAQ (reference sequence). The length of the CDR3 is 16 residues. J was trimmed by 1 base and V by 2 bases; bases with no gene match: 5. The CDR3 nucleotides read TGTGCCAGCAGCTTAACTAGCGGAAGTCGCACAGATACGCAGTATTTT. It yields the protein CASSLTSGSRTDTQYF.

A word on this clonotype: Given a much more abundant clone one base away, this may be a read error. The chain couples TRBV6-2 or TRBV6-3 to TRBJ1-1; tentatively, D is TRBD1 (5 bases). In germline, CDR1 is MNHEY, CDR2 SVGEGT. CDR3 length equals 13 residues. The V end was cut by 6 bases, the J end by 6 bases, with 14 bases between. The CDR3 DNA follows: TGTGCCAGCAGCCTACAGGAAGTCGCTGAAGCTTTCTTT. Its protein is CASSLQEVAEAFF.

Regarding this clonotype: It is unclear where the CDR3 begins or ends on the DNA, so no DNA is shown, and the CDR3 is as TCRdb lists it. CDR3 protein: CACSAGGGREQYF. This chain joins TRBV11-3 and TRBJ2-7; TRBD2 is the table's D call and was not checked against the DNA. The CDR3 spans 13 residues, counting both ends. CDR1 SGHNT and CDR2 YENEEA come from the germline V gene.

This clonotype was observed at least ten times. The chain joins TRBV11-1 to TRBJ2-1, with D perhaps TRBD2 (5 bases). Between the trimmed V and J ends, which lost 5 bases and 5 bases, there was a span of 16 bases. Germline-derived CDR1 and CDR2 are SGHAT and FQDESV (reference sequence). The CDR3 totals 15 residues. The CDR3 DNA reads as TGTGCCAGCAGCCTACAGTGGGAGACCCACAATGAGCAGTTCTTC. This encodes CASSLQWETHNEQFF.

Notes on this clonotype: Germline is not matched at one junction end, which may reflect a read error. This chain uses TRBV11-2 with TRBJ2-1, with D possibly being TRBD1 (5 bases). This CDR3 is built from 13 residues. Germline CDR1 SGHAT, CDR2 FQNNGV. The CDR3 nucleotides read TGTGTCAGCAGCTTAGGGGTGGCTAATGAGCGGTTCTTC. Its protein product is CVSSLGVANERFF.

Concerning this clonotype: A single base separates this from a much larger clone, so it may be a read error. This chain links TRBV10-1 with TRBJ2-1, with TRBD2 as a possible D gene (6 bases). Germline V CDR1 and CDR2: WNHNN, SYGVQD (reference sequence). The CDR3 has 14 residues. CDR3: CAGSPRRGYNEQFF. DNA for the CDR3: TGCGCCGGCAGCCCTAGGAGGGGCTACAATGAGCAGTTCTTC.

Many counts were recorded for this clonotype. The V gene is TRBV12-3 or TRBV12-4, the J gene TRBJ1-1; no definite D call. With 7 bases removed from V and 5 bases from J, the gap between germline ends came to 14 bases. This CDR3 region has 13 residues. CDR3 sequence reads: CASTQVARTEAFF. CDR3 DNA sequence: TGTGCCAGCACCCAAGTGGCGAGGACTGAAGCTTTCTTT.

As regards this clonotype: This may arise from a read error, as a much more abundant clone is one base away. The chain combines TRBV6-1 with TRBJ2-5, with TRBD2 matching 10 bases. The CDR3 loop spans 17 amino acids. Germline loops: CDR1 MNHNS, CDR2 SASEGT. The CDR3 loop reads CASSEGRWTSGQETRYF. The CDR3 DNA sequence: TGTGCCAGCAGTGAAGGACGGTGGACTAGCGGCCAAGAGACCCGGTACTTC.

About this clonotype itself: Germline is not matched at one junction end, which may reflect a read error. J is TRBJ1-5 and V is TRBV6-5; TRBD1 might be the D (6 bases). Germline-derived CDR1 and CDR2 are MNHEY and SVGAGI. The CDR3 totals 15 residues. The CDR3 loop reads CTSSPSRQANQPQHF. The CDR3, as DNA: TGCACCAGCAGTCCCTCGAGACAGGCTAATCAGCCCCAGCATTTT.

This clonotype was detected ten times or more. The chain carries TRBV11-2 and TRBJ1-6, with a weak D call TRBD1 (5 bases). There are 16 residues in the CDR3. Germline V lookup: CDR1 SGHAT, CDR2 FQNNGV. Trimming left V 10 bases short and J 5 bases short, with 21 bases between. The CDR3 coding sequence is TGTGCCACATCCACGGCTGGGGGGGTCAATAATTCACCCCTCCACTTT. Translated: CATSTAGGVNNSPLHF. Together with reference TRBV11-2 and TRBJ1-6, the CDR3 gives the full variable domain: EAGVAQSPRYKIIEKRQSVAFWCNPISGHATLYWYQQILGQGPKLLIQFQNNGVVDDSQLPKDRFSAERLKGVDSTLKIQPAKLEDSAVYLCATSTAGGVNNSPLHFGNGTRLTVT.

The rearrangement joins TRBV6-5 to TRBJ2-5; 7 nucleotides align to TRBD2. The germline gives CDR1 MNHEY, CDR2 SVGAGI. V gave up 2 bases and J gave up 2 bases; unmatched junction bases: 5. The CDR3 sequence is 15 residues long. In DNA form, the CDR3 reads TGTGCCAGCAGTTACGTCCGGGGGGTACAAGAGACCCAGTACTTC. Protein: CASSYVRGVQETQYF.

Notes on this clonotype: A clone one base away is much larger, so this may be a read error. This chain's CDR3 is CASSSGRDRFEAFF. For the CDR3, the DNA is TGTGCTAGTAGTTCGGGCCGTGACAGATTTGAAGCTTTCTTT. The V call is TRBV12-5, the J call TRBJ1-1; weak D call: TRBD1 (5 bases). CDR3 size: 14 residues. V was clipped by 8 bases and J by 7 bases, with 20 bases between them. Germline CDR1 LGHNT, CDR2 FRNRAP.